This T cell receptor (beta chain) derives from a study of regulatory T cells in long-lasting Graves disease. This clonotype came up many times. Per the germline V gene, CDR1 is MDHEN and CDR2 is SYDVKM. The CDR3 is 14 residues long. The ends lost 3 bases at V and 3 bases at J; junction bases unmatched: 5. The time point was: newly diagnosed GD, antithyroid drugs for less than 3 months. RNA from PBMCs was the source of the TCR library. Arm-PCR of CDR3 regions and iRepertoire HTBI primers were the basis on which TCR beta libraries were built. Each CDR3 protein is one row after TCRdb ran MiXCR on the multiplex PCR reads. The sample records about 400,000 distinct CDR3 sequences, 14% to 15% being singletons. The same sample was also used in a study of T cells in Graves' hyperthyroidism and ophthalmopathy. That study adds: HTBI primers were employed in a first-round RT-PCR of the TCR CDR3.

This chain uses TRBV28 with TRBJ2-7, with 7 bases matching TRBD1. The input for sequencing was peripheral blood mononuclear cells (PBMCs), taken at new diagnosis, from a patient treated with antithyroid drugs. The sequence was collected from a woman aged 40-49 years with Graves disease. The chain's CDR3 is CASSFLGQSYEQYF. The CDR3 bases are TGTGCCAGCAGTTTCTTGGGACAGAGCTACGAGCAGTACTTC.